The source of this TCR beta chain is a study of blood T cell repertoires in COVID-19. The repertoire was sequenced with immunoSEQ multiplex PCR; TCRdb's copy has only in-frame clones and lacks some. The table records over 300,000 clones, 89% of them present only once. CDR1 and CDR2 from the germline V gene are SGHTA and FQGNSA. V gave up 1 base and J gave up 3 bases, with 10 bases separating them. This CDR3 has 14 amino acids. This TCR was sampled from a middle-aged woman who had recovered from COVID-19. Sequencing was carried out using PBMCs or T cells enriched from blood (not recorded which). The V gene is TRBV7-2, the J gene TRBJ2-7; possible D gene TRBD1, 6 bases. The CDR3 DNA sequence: TGTGCCAGCAGCTTAGGGGGGCAGTACTACGAGCAGTACTTC. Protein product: CASSLGGQYYEQYF.